Following are 13 T cell receptor beta chains from one sample sequenced in a study of blood T cell repertoires in COVID-19. Assay used: immunoSEQ multiplex PCR; TCRdb lists only in-frame clones, some missing. The sample includes 130,000 to 150,000 clones, approximately 81% of them seen just once. Sequenced sample: peripheral blood. The receptors originated from a human donor in a cohort sampled during active COVID-19.

The chain recombines TRBV7-2 with TRBJ1-6; D not resolved. Trimming left V 1 base short and J 7 bases short, with 8 bases between. Germline V gives CDR1 SGHTA, CDR2 FQGNSA. The CDR3 is 14 residues long. CDR3 sequence reads: CASSLGRMNSPLHF. CDR3 DNA: TGTGCCAGCAGCTTAGGCAGGATGAATTCACCCCTCCACTTT. Full variable domain (missing parts from reference TRBV7-2 and TRBJ1-6): GAGVSQSPSNKVTEKGKDVELRCDPISGHTALYWYRQSLGQGLEFLIYFQGNSAPDKSGLPSDRFSAERTGGSVSTLTIQRTQQEDSAVYLCASSLGRMNSPLHFGNGTRLTVT.

The gene calls are TRBV6-2 or TRBV6-3 and TRBJ1-1; weak D call: TRBD1 (6 bases). The CDR3 loop spans 16 amino acids. The V gene's germline CDR1 is MNHEY and CDR2 SVGEGT. The V gene lost 7 bases and the J gene lost 1 base, with 19 bases spanning the gap. CDR3 loop: CASIPGGGRRNTEAFF. The CDR3 DNA follows: TGTGCCAGCATCCCCGGCGGGGGGCGTAGGAACACTGAAGCTTTCTTT.

The chain is built from TRBV4-1 and TRBJ2-7; 7 bases are a match to TRBD1. V dropped 4 bases and J dropped 3; count of bases not matched to a gene: 9. The length of the CDR3 is 15 residues. CDR1 and CDR2 from the germline V gene are MGHRA and YSYEKL. The chain's CDR3 is CASSLILGQNYEQYF. CDR3 bases: TGCGCCAGCAGCCTGATCCTGGGACAGAACTACGAGCAGTACTTC.

The CDR3 reads CASSQSGDYGYTF. The CDR3 DNA is TGTGCCAGCAGCCAATCAGGGGACTATGGCTACACCTTC. The genes are TRBV16 and TRBJ1-2, with D maybe TRBD1 (5 bases). This CDR3 contains 13 residues. V was trimmed by 0 bases and J by 3 bases, leaving 5 bases between them. Germline loops: CDR1 KGHSY, CDR2 FQNENV.

The V gene is TRBV19, the J gene TRBJ2-7; 7 bases agree with TRBD1. Per germline, CDR1 LNHDA and CDR2 SQIVND (reference sequence). Trimming at V came to 3 bases and at J to 6 bases, leaving 8 bases not matched to a gene. This CDR3 is built from 14 residues. As DNA, the CDR3 is TGTGCCAGTAGTATTAGCAGGGGGACCGGCGAGCAGTACTTC. Encoded protein: CASSISRGTGEQYF.

The chain carries TRBV4-1 and TRBJ2-6, with 8 nucleotides matching TRBD1. Trimming took 4 bases from V and 0 from J; bases not matched to a gene: 2. The V gene's germline CDR1 is MGHRA and CDR2 YSYEKL. This CDR3 region has 16 residues. This CDR3 reads CASSRGQGSGANVLTF. CDR3 DNA sequence: TGCGCCAGCAGCCGTGGACAGGGCTCTGGGGCCAACGTCCTGACTTTC.

This chain joins TRBV28 and TRBJ1-5; 8 nucleotides agree with TRBD1. The germline CDR1 and CDR2 sequences are MDHEN and SYDVKM. The junction had 12 bases not matched to a gene; V was cut back by 6 bases and J by 2 bases. This CDR3 comprises 17 residues. The DNA for the CDR3 is TGTGCCAGCAGCCCGGGGACAGGAGTCTTGGGCAATCAGCCCCAGCATTTT. Amino acids: CASSPGTGVLGNQPQHF.

A few counts support this clone. The V call is TRBV13, the J call TRBJ1-1; no clear D gene. V was pared by 5 bases and J by 6 bases, with 13 bases between. The germline gives CDR1 PRHDT, CDR2 FYEKMQ (reference sequence). The CDR3 length is 13 residues. The CDR3 DNA follows: TGTGCCAGCAGCCAAACCCCCCTATCTGAAGCTTTCTTT. Its protein product is CASSQTPLSEAFF.

This clone was counted between two and nine times. The J gene is TRBJ2-3, the V gene TRBV7-3; TRBD2 matches at 9 bases. V trimming: 4 bases; J trimming: 3 bases; junction bases outside the gene matches: 8. Per the germline V gene, CDR1 is SGHTA and CDR2 is FQGTGA. The CDR3 covers 16 residues. CDR3 sequence reads: CASSSGRGGRTDTQYF. As DNA, the CDR3 is TGTGCCAGCAGCTCCGGGCGGGGGGGCCGGACAGATACGCAGTATTTT.

The CDR3 loop is CASSDNLYGYTF. CDR3 DNA: TGTGCCAGTTCCGACAACCTCTATGGCTACACCTTC. This chain connects TRBV18 to TRBJ1-2, with D unresolved. Germline CDR1 KGHSH, CDR2 LQKENI. The CDR3 totals 12 residues. V was shortened by 9 bases and J by 4 bases, with 12 bases between the two germline ends.

This clone was observed a handful of times. This chain links TRBV27 with TRBJ1-5; no reliable D call. V was clipped by 2 bases and J by 4 bases, with 12 bases between them. The CDR3 spans 15 residues. Per germline, CDR1 MNHEY and CDR2 SMNVEV (reference sequence). The CDR3 region has the DNA TGTGCCAGCAGTTTAGGGCGGGTGTCGAATCAGCCCCAGCATTTT. Translating it yields CASSLGRVSNQPQHF.

V usage is TRBV6-1 and J usage is TRBJ1-3; TRBD1 matches at 8 bases. With V trimmed by 3 bases and J by 2 bases, 6 bases remained unmatched. The CDR3 contains 16 residues. CDR1 is MNHNS, CDR2 SASEGT, per germline. DNA for the CDR3: TGTGCCAGCAGTGAGAGGAACAGGGGGGCTGGAAACACCATATATTTT. It specifies CASSERNRGAGNTIYF.

The sample holds one count of this clone. CDR3 sequence reads: CASSITSGGIEQYF. The DNA for the CDR3 is TGTGCCAGCAGCATCACTAGCGGGGGGATCGAGCAGTACTTC. This chain links TRBV11-2 with TRBJ2-7; the match to TRBD2 covers 12 bases. With V trimmed by 5 bases and J by 6 bases, 5 bases remained unmatched. The germline CDR1 and CDR2 sequences are SGHAT and FQNNGV. The CDR3 spans 14 residues.